Listed below are T cell receptor beta chains from one sample, sequenced in a study of blood T cell repertoires in COVID-19. Generated by immunoSEQ multiplex PCR, the TCRdb table keeps only in-frame clones and is missing some. This sample has around 49,000 clones, with about 92% found just once. Sequenced: peripheral blood. The receptors stem from a man aged 55 to 70 with COVID-19, enrolled during active disease. The CDR3 runs from the conserved cysteine through the conserved F or W. The D gene is left open where the match is weak. Only part of the rows carry a size: once, few, many, or a class if the clone is expanded.

DNA,CDR3,V,J,size,D
TGTGCCAGCAGCACCGGGTCGGTCTCCTACAATGAGCAGTTCTTC,CASSTGSVSYNEQFF,TRBV28,TRBJ2-1,-,-
TGTGCCAGCAGAGGGACAGGGCTCCACGCGAACACCGGGGAGCTGTTTTTT,CASRGTGLHANTGELFF,TRBV3-1/TRBV3-2,TRBJ2-2,-,TRBD1
TGTGCCAGCAGCATATCCGGGACTTCTTACTACGAGCAGTACTTC,CASSISGTSYYEQYF,TRBV21-1,TRBJ2-7,-,-
TGTGCCAGTAGTATTCCAGGGGGACGCACCGGGGAGCTGTTTTTT,CASSIPGGRTGELFF,TRBV19,TRBJ2-2,-,TRBD1
TGTGCCAGCAGCCTTGGAAACGGGGGGAACACTGAAGCTTTCTTT,CASSLGNGGNTEAFF,TRBV5-4,TRBJ1-1,-,-
TGTGCCAGCACGGTCGGGGACTCCTATAATTCACCCCTCCACTTT,CASTVGDSYNSPLHF,TRBV27,TRBJ1-6,-,-
TGCAGCGTTGAATATACGGGCAGGGCTCAGGGAAACACCATATATTTT,CSVEYTGRAQGNTIYF,TRBV29-1,TRBJ1-3,-,-
TGTGCCAGCAGCTCTGACAGAGCCTCTGGAAACACCATATATTTT,CASSSDRASGNTIYF,TRBV9,TRBJ1-3,-,-
TGTGCCAGCAAAATTGGTTTGGGGGGGTATTCCACTGAAGCTTTCTTT,CASKIGLGGYSTEAFF,TRBV27,TRBJ1-1,-,-
TGTGCCAGCTCACCGGGACAGCCGAACACTGAAGCTTTCTTT,CASSPGQPNTEAFF,TRBV18,TRBJ1-1,-,TRBD1
TGTGCCAGCAGCTTACCAGGGGGGAGGACTGAAGCTTTCTTT,CASSLPGGRTEAFF,TRBV7-2,TRBJ1-1,-,TRBD1
TGTGCCTGGAGTGTAGGGCGGGGCCGAGGGTCTGGGGCCAACGTCCTGACTTTC,CAWSVGRGRGSGANVLTF,TRBV30,TRBJ2-6,once,-
TGTGCCAGCACCAGTACCTATAATTCACCCCTCCACTTT,CASTSTYNSPLHF,TRBV28,TRBJ1-6,once,-
TGTGCCAGTAGTACAGGGATGACCGGGGAGCTGTTTTTT,CASSTGMTGELFF,TRBV19,TRBJ2-2,once,-
TGTGCCAGCAGTGAATGGGGCGAAAAACTGTTTTTT,CASSEWGEKLFF,TRBV2,TRBJ1-4,-,-
TGCGCCAGCAGCTTGACAGGGGGCGCTGACTATGGCTACACCTTC,CASSLTGGADYGYTF,TRBV5-1,TRBJ1-2,few,TRBD1
TGTGCCAGTAGTATATCCCGATCCGGGACATCGTTCTCCTACGAGCAGTACTTC,CASSISRSGTSFSYEQYF,TRBV19,TRBJ2-7,-,-
TGTGCCAGCAGTACACAGGGTTCTGACTACAATGAGCAGTTCTTC,CASSTQGSDYNEQFF,TRBV2,TRBJ2-1,-,-
TGTGCCAGCAGTTTTAATACAGGGGGCGGGAGCGGGGAGCTGTTTTTT,CASSFNTGGGSGELFF,TRBV28,TRBJ2-2,once,TRBD1
TGTGCCATCAGTGAGTCTAGGGGGTGGAACACTGAAGCTTTCTTT,CAISESRGWNTEAFF,TRBV10-3,TRBJ1-1,-,-
TGTGCCAGCAGTCCGAGACACCTTAACTATGGCTACACCTTC,CASSPRHLNYGYTF,TRBV6-6,TRBJ1-2,-,-
TGTGCCAGCTCCCCCGAGGCCTATGGCTACACCTTC,CASSPEAYGYTF,TRBV6-6,TRBJ1-2,-,-
TGTGCCAGCAGCTCCACCGGGACAGGGGACTACGAGCAGTACTTC,CASSSTGTGDYEQYF,TRBV11-2,TRBJ2-7,-,TRBD1
TGTGCCAGTATGGGTTCGGTAGTACAGGGAAGGATGCCCCAGCATTTT,CASMGSVVQGRMPQHF,TRBV19,TRBJ1-5,-,-
TGCGCCAGCAGCCCCAGGCCCGCAACTAATGAAAAACTGTTTTTT,CASSPRPATNEKLFF,TRBV5-1,TRBJ1-4,-,-
TGCGCCAGCAGCCAAGAAATAGGGGGCAGCAATCAGCCCCAGCATTTT,CASSQEIGGSNQPQHF,TRBV4-1,TRBJ1-5,-,TRBD1
TGTGCCAGCGGCGACAGGGGTTACGAGCAGTACTTC,CASGDRGYEQYF,TRBV6-5,TRBJ2-7,-,TRBD1
TGCGCCAGCAGCCGCGGGGGACAGGCACTCAGGGTTGGGGCCAACGTCCTGACTTTC,CASSRGGQALRVGANVLTF,TRBV5-1,TRBJ2-6,once,-
TGCGCCAGCAGCTTGGCCATAGGGGAGGAGGGTGAAGCTTTCTTT,CASSLAIGEEGEAFF,TRBV5-1,TRBJ1-1,-,-
TGTGCCAGCAGCAACGGACAGGGAGAGGGCTACACCTTC,CASSNGQGEGYTF,TRBV12-3/TRBV12-4,TRBJ1-2,-,TRBD1